The next 27 T cell receptor delta chains were all read from a single sample in a study of gamma-delta T cells after stem cell transplantation. TCRdb re-called the RT-PCR reads with CATT. The sample lists about 1,400 delta-chain clones; less than 6% were seen once. The sequencing input was gamma-delta T cells. The receptor set was obtained from a human donor. It is not recorded whose cells these are; they may come from a transplant donor.

This clone qualifies as medium-sized. A much more abundant neighbour one base away suggests this may be a read error. This sequence joins TRDV2 and TRDJ3, with no clear D. CDR1 and CDR2 from the germline V gene are GEAIGNYY and EKD. The CDR3 is 19 residues long. V was cut by 0 bases and J by 4 bases, with 18 bases left in between. CDR3 amino acids: CACDTTAAPLKWDTRQMFF. The CDR3 coding sequence is TGTGCCTGTGACACCACGGCGGCTCCCCTCAAGTGGGACACCCGACAGATGTTTTTC.

This clone came up a few times. A far larger clone is one nucleotide away, so this likely arose from a read error. This chain joins TRDV1 and TRDJ1, with 7 bases aligning to TRDD2. The CDR3 is 20 residues long. From germline, CDR1 is TSWWSYY and CDR2 QGS. V shed 4 bases and J 0 bases; nucleotides not matched to a gene: 20. The CDR3 spells CALGGLSLPPFLGYTDKLIF. In DNA form, the CDR3 reads TGTGCTCTTGGGGGCCTTTCCCTTCCCCCCTTCCTCGGGTACACCGATAAACTCATCTTT.

This clone was observed a handful of times. The mismatch at residue 6 between this DNA's translation and the TCRdb protein of a much larger clone likely reflects a read error; the protein shown is translated from the DNA. The CDR3 sequence: CACDTPGDTMSDKLIF. CDR3 bases: TGTGCCTGTGACACCCCGGGGGATACCATGAGCGATAAACTCATCTTT. The V and J genes are TRDV2 and TRDJ1; 9 nucleotides match TRDD3. The CDR3 runs 16 residues. J gave up 4 bases and V 0 bases, and 8 bases lay outside the gene matches. Germline loops: CDR1 GEAIGNYY, CDR2 EKD.

Comments on this clone: A single base is all that separates this from a far larger clone, so a read error is likely. This chain connects TRDV2 to TRDJ3; TRDD3 matches at 11 bases. The germline V gene has CDR1 GEAIGNYY and CDR2 EKD. This CDR3 comprises 21 residues. CDR3 residues: CACGTVVGDTTPPWDTRQMFF. The CDR3 DNA is TGTGCCTGTGGCACCGTAGTGGGGGATACGACCCCCCCCTGGGACACCCGACAGATGTTTTTC.

Only a few counts were recorded for this clone. TCRdb's protein, taken from a much larger clone, differs from this DNA's translation at residue 11, likely owing to a read error; the protein displayed comes from the DNA. The chain has TRDV2 and TRDJ1; 8 bases agree with TRDD3. The J segment lost 4 bases and the V segment lost 0 bases, leaving 12 bases of the junction unmatched. Germline V lookup: CDR1 GEAIGNYY, CDR2 EKD. The CDR3 runs to 17 residues. The CDR3 protein is CACDTVGDWGVRDKLIF. For the CDR3, the DNA is TGTGCCTGTGACACCGTCGGTGACTGGGGGGTACGCGATAAACTCATCTTT.

The chain employs TRDV2 and TRDJ1; 7 bases fit TRDD3. From germline, CDR1 is GEAIGNYY and CDR2 EKD. The CDR3 covers 18 residues. V gave up 1 base and J gave up 0 bases; unmatched junction bases: 13. The CDR3 DNA follows: TGTGCCTGTGACACACTTAGTACTGGGGAGAATAACACCGATAAACTCATCTTT. This gives the protein CACDTLSTGENNTDKLIF.

This clone has only a few counts. A read error is the likely source, as a far larger clone sits one nucleotide away. Other DNA sequences in the sample encode the same CDR3. The CDR3 bases are TGTGCCTGTGACACCCTGAATTCCTACTCGACTGGGGCCGATAAACTCATCTTT. Translation gives CACDTLNSYSTGADKLIF. V gene TRDV2 combines with J gene TRDJ1; perhaps D is TRDD2 or TRDD3 (7 bases each). Trimming removed 0 bases from V and 3 bases from J, with 22 bases in between. Germline V CDR1 and CDR2: GEAIGNYY, EKD. CDR3 length equals 18 residues.

In its sample, this clone was seen a few times. The chain is built from TRDV2 and TRDJ3; 13 bases fit TRDD3. V was pared by 3 bases and J by 0 bases, with 7 bases of the junction left unmatched. There are 20 residues in the CDR3. Per the germline V gene, CDR1 is GEAIGNYY and CDR2 is EKD. CDR3 bases: TGTGCCTGTGACGGACTGGGGGATACGGGCGGCTCCTGGGACACCCGACAGATGTTTTTC. Its protein product is CACDGLGDTGGSWDTRQMFF.

As for this clone: The protein recorded in TCRdb matches a much larger clone and deviates from this DNA's translation at residue 5, suggesting a read error; the protein here is obtained by translating the DNA. The rearrangement joins TRDV2 to TRDJ1; 10 positions match TRDD3. Germline CDR1 is GEAIGNYY and CDR2 is EKD. V shed 3 bases and J 4 bases; nucleotides not matched to a gene: 13. CDR3 length equals 17 residues. The CDR3 DNA is TGTGCCTGTGACTACCTTGGTGGGGGATACTCCGGCGATAAACTCATCTTT. It yields the protein CACDYLGGGYSGDKLIF.

In this sample, this clone turned up a few times. This likely reflects a read error, since a far larger clone is one base away. This CDR3 is also generated by other DNA sequences in the sample. The V gene is TRDV2, the J gene TRDJ1; D is undetermined. The CDR3 loop spans 15 amino acids. Germline CDR1 and CDR2: GEAIGNYY and EKD. CDR3 sequence (DNA): TGTGCCTGTGACAAACTACTAGGGGTCCCTGAGGGACTCACCTTT. This translates into CACDKLLGVPEGLTF.

This clone has more than one count but fewer than ten. The protein TCRdb gives is from a much larger clone and does not agree with this DNA's translation at residue 13, likely a read error; the protein shown here comes from the DNA. The V call is TRDV1, the J call TRDJ1; TRDD3 is a possible D gene (5 bases). This CDR3 spans 18 amino acids. V lost 3 bases and J lost 3, with 23 bases in between. The germline gives CDR1 TSWWSYY, CDR2 QGS. The CDR3 DNA reads TGTGCTCTTGGGGACAGTACCAAGGGCGGGGAGTACGCCGATAAACTCATCTTT. Its translation is CALGDSTKGGEYADKLIF.

This clone appeared a few times. The junction differs from germline at one of its ends, possibly a read error. The V and J genes are TRDV1 and TRDJ1; D perhaps matches TRDD3 (6 bases). CDR3 length equals 21 residues. Germline CDR1 reads TSWWSYY; CDR2 reads QGS. For the CDR3, the DNA is TGTGCCCTTGGAGAGGCCCTCTTGGCTGGGGACCCACCCGCGGACACCGATAAACTCATCTTT. This encodes CALGEALLAGDPPADTDKLIF.

In regard to this clone: A far larger clone is a single base away, which makes a read error likely. Other nucleotide sequences from this sample produce the same CDR3. CDR3 residues: CACDLTGITDKLIF. The CDR3 bases are TGTGCCTGTGACCTTACTGGGATCACCGATAAACTCATCTTT. J is TRDJ1 and V is TRDV2; D may be TRDD3 (6 bases). The germline gives CDR1 GEAIGNYY, CDR2 EKD. This CDR3 spans 14 amino acids. Trimming removed 3 bases from V and 1 base from J, with 11 bases in between.

The chain carries TRDV2 and TRDJ3; a possible D gene is TRDD3 (6 bases). This CDR3 spans 18 amino acids. Germline-derived CDR1 and CDR2 are GEAIGNYY and EKD. With 1 base removed from V and 0 bases from J, the gap between germline ends came to 12 bases. The CDR3 region has the DNA TGTGCCTGTGACACGGCTGGGGAAATCTCCTGGGACACCCGACAGATGTTTTTC. Translating gives CACDTAGEISWDTRQMFF.

This clone was found a few times. It differs at one base from a far larger clone, so likely a read error. The sample holds other DNA sequences that translate to the same CDR3. V usage is TRDV2 and J usage is TRDJ1; D is undetermined. Germline CDR1 is GEAIGNYY and CDR2 is EKD. CDR3 size: 15 residues. V was trimmed by 0 bases and J by 0 bases, leaving 10 bases between them. CDR3 sequence reads: CACDTVGPDTDKLIF. The CDR3 DNA reads as TGTGCCTGTGACACCGTCGGCCCTGACACCGATAAACTCATCTTT.

Details on this clone: The protein that TCRdb holds for this DNA derives from a much larger clone and differs from the translated DNA at residue 6, which likely indicates a read error; the protein shown here is translated from the DNA. The rearrangement joins TRDV2 to TRDJ1; 7 bases align to TRDD3. CDR3 size: 18 residues. CDR1 and CDR2 from the germline V gene are GEAIGNYY and EKD. The trim removed 0 bases at V and 4 bases at J, leaving 16 bases unmatched. Here the CDR3 DNA reads TGTGCCTGTGACACCGCGCAACCTACGGGGGGATTTCGCGATAAACTCATCTTT. It codes for CACDTAQPTGGFRDKLIF.

In this sample, this clone turned up a few times. Its ends do not fully match the called genes, so a read error is possible. This chain links TRDV2 with TRDJ3; 9 bases align to TRDD3. The germline CDR1 and CDR2 sequences are GEAIGNYY and EKD. The CDR3 sequence is 22 residues long. The chain's CDR3 is CACDFTGGGYEESSWDNRQMFF. The DNA for the CDR3 is TGTGCCTGTGACTTTACTGGGGGAGGTTATGAGGAATCATCCTGGGACAACCGACAGATGTTTTTC.

In this sample, this clone turned up a few times. With a far larger clone one base away, a read error is the likely cause. This chain connects TRDV2 to TRDJ1; 9 bases are a match to TRDD3. Per germline, CDR1 GEAIGNYY and CDR2 EKD. This CDR3 spans 22 amino acids. V lost 2 bases and J lost 1; bases outside the gene matches: 25. The CDR3, as DNA: TGTGCCTGTGACATCCTTCCTGATACTGGGGGAAACGTCGCACCATGCACCGATAAACTCATCTTT. Protein product: CACDILPDTGGNVAPCTDKLIF.

As for this clone: A far larger clone is a single base away, which makes a read error likely. Other DNA sequences in the sample encode the same CDR3. The chain recombines TRDV2 with TRDJ1; TRDD3 agrees at 12 bases. This CDR3 contains 19 residues. Per the germline V gene, CDR1 is GEAIGNYY and CDR2 is EKD. V shed 3 bases, J shed 2 bases, and the junction held 15 bases outside the gene matches. CDR3 protein: CACDAYWGIPPAYTDKLIF. Written as DNA, the CDR3 is TGTGCCTGTGACGCCTACTGGGGGATACCTCCTGCCTATACCGATAAACTCATCTTT.

As for this clone: Translating this DNA gives a protein that differs at residue 4 from the TCRdb one, which belongs to a much larger clone; a read error is likely, and the protein shown is this translation. The chain is built from TRDV2 and TRDJ1; D is ambiguous. The CDR3 has 14 amino acids. The germline V and J ends were trimmed by 5 bases and 1 base, with 13 bases remaining between them. The V gene's germline CDR1 is GEAIGNYY and CDR2 EKD. The CDR3 loop is CACGALSGTDKLIF. CDR3 nucleotides: TGTGCCTGTGGCGCTCTCTCGGGCACCGATAAACTCATCTTT.

The V call is TRDV2, the J call TRDJ2; 7 bases match TRDD3. This CDR3 comprises 15 residues. Unmatched junction bases numbered 6, after V lost 0 bases and J lost 6 bases. Looked up from germline, CDR1 is GEAIGNYY and CDR2 is EKD. This chain's CDR3 is CACDTLGATSAQLFF. The CDR3, as DNA: TGTGCCTGTGACACCCTGGGGGCGACCTCAGCACAACTCTTCTTT.

Regarding this clone: This is likely an artifact of a read error, given a far larger clone one base away. The rearrangement links TRDV2 to TRDJ1, with 13 bases lining up with TRDD3. Trimming removed 0 bases from V and 4 bases from J; junction bases left unmatched: 28. CDR3 length: 24 amino acids. Germline V lookup: CDR1 GEAIGNYY, CDR2 EKD. The CDR3 DNA follows: TGTGCCTGTGACACCCTACAAGAATATACTGGGGGATACGAACTGGGGGATACGCTCGATAAACTCATCTTT. Its protein is CACDTLQEYTGGYELGDTLDKLIF.

This chain links TRDV2 with TRDJ1, with D possibly matching TRDD3 (6 bases). The CDR3 is 15 residues long. Germline V gives CDR1 GEAIGNYY, CDR2 EKD. Trimming left V 1 base short and J 4 bases short, with 15 bases between. This CDR3 is CACDTLGGPYDKLIF. In DNA, the CDR3 is TGTGCCTGTGACACGCTAGGGGGACCATACGATAAACTCATCTTT.

As for this clone: The protein given by TCRdb reflects a much larger clone and differs at residue 15 from this DNA's translation, likely from a read error; the protein shown is the DNA's translation. The chain links TRDV2 to TRDJ3; perhaps TRDD3 as D (5 bases). Per germline, CDR1 GEAIGNYY and CDR2 EKD. The CDR3 consists of 19 residues. In DNA form, the CDR3 reads TGTGCCTGTGACACAGCCGGGGGTCGATCCTCCTGGGACACCCAACAGATGTTTTTC. Translated, it gives CACDTAGGRSSWDTQQMFF.

Details on this clone: This likely stems from a read error, as it lies one base from a far larger clone. The chain has TRDV2 and TRDJ1; 11 nucleotides line up with TRDD3. The CDR3 spans 16 residues. Germline V gives CDR1 GEAIGNYY, CDR2 EKD. With 0 bases clipped from V and 4 bases from J, the junction kept 6 bases outside the gene matches. The DNA for the CDR3 is TGTGCCTGTGACACCCTGGGGGATACCGTGAGCGATAAACTCATCTTT. Amino acid sequence: CACDTLGDTVSDKLIF.

The sample holds a few counts of this clone. The chain is built from TRDV2 and TRDJ1; D remains ambiguous. This CDR3 comprises 18 residues. Germline V gives CDR1 GEAIGNYY, CDR2 EKD. The V and J ends lost 1 base and 0 bases respectively, with 20 bases between them. CDR3 nucleotide sequence: TGTGCCTGTGACACTGCCGCCCGAACCCTCGCAAACACCGATAAACTCATCTTT. Translating gives CACDTAARTLANTDKLIF.

The CDR3 sequence is CACDTVSENTGGLHPYTDKLIF. In DNA, the CDR3 is TGTGCCTGTGACACCGTAAGTGAAAACACTGGGGGACTCCACCCGTACACCGATAAACTCATCTTT. The chain links TRDV2 to TRDJ1; 9 bases agree with TRDD3. V lost 0 bases to trimming and J lost 0 bases; unmatched junction nucleotides: 22. CDR3 length: 22 amino acids. CDR1 is GEAIGNYY and CDR2 is EKD in the germline V gene.